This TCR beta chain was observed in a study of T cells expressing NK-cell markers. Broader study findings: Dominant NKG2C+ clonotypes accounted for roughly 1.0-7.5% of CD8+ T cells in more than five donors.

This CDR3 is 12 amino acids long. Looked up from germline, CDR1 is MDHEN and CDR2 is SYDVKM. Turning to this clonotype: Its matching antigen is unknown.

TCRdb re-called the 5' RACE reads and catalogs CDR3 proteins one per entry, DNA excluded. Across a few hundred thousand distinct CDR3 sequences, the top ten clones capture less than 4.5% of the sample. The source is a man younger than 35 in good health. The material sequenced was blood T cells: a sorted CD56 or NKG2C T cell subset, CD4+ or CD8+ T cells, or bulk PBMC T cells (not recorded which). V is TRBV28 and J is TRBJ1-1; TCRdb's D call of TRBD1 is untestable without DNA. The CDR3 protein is CASTSPRAEAFF. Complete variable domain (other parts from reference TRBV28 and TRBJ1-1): DVKVTQSSRYLVKRTGEKVFLECVQDMDHENMFWYRQDPGLGLRLIYFSYDVKMKEKGDIPEGYSVSREKKERFSLILESASTNQTSMYLCASTSPRAEAFFGQGTRLTVV.